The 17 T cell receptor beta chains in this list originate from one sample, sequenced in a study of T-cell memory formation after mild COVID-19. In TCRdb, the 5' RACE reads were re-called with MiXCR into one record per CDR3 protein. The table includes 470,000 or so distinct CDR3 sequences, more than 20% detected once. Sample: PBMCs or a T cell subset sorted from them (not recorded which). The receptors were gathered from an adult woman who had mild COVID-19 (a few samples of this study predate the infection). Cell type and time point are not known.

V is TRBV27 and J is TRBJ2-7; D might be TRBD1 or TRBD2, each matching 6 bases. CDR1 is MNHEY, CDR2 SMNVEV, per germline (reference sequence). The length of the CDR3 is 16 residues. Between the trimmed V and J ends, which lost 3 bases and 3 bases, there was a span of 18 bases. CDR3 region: CASSFTGRSGYYEQYF. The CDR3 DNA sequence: TGTGCCAGCAGTTTTACAGGGAGGTCGGGATACTACGAGCAGTACTTC.

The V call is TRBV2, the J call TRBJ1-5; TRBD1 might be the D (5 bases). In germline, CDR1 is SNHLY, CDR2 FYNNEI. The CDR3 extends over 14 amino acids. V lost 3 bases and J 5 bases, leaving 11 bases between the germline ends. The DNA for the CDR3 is TGTGCCAGCAGTGAGGCAGGGCGACATCAGCCCCAGCATTTT. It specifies CASSEAGRHQPQHF.

CDR3 bases: TGTGCCAGCAGTTACTCGAGACCACTAGCGGGAGGGCGGGCTGAGCAGTTCTTC. Translation gives CASSYSRPLAGGRAEQFF. The rearrangement uses TRBV6-5 and TRBJ2-1; 13 bases agree with TRBD2. Germline V gene sequence: CDR1 MNHEY, CDR2 SVGAGI. CDR3 length: 18 amino acids. V dropped 0 bases and J dropped 9; count of bases not matched to a gene: 11.

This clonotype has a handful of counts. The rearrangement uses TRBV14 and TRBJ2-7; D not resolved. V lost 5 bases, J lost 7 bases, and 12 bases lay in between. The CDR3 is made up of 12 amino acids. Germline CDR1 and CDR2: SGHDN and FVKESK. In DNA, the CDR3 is TGTGCCAGCAGCGGCATTCGAAGGGAGCAGTACTTC. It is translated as CASSGIRREQYF.

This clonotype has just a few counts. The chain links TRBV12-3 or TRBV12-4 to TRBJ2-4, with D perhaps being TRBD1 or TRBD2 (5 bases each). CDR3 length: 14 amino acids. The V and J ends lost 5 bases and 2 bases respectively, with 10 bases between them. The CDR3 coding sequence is TGTGCCAGCAGTCCCCGGGACCCCAAAAACATTCAGTACTTC. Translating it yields CASSPRDPKNIQYF.

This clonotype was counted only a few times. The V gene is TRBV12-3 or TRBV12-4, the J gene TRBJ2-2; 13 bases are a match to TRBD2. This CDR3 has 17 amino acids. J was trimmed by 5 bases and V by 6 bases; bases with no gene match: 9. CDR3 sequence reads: CASSFPPGLAGTGELFF. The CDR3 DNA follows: TGTGCCAGCAGCTTTCCTCCGGGACTAGCGGGAACCGGGGAGCTGTTTTTT.

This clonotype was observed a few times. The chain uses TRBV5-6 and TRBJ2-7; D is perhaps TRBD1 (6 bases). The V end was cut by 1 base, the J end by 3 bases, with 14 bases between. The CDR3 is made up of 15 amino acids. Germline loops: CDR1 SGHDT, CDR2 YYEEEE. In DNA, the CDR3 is TGTGCCAGCAGCTTGCGTCCCCAGGGGTTCTACGAGCAGTACTTC. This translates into CASSLRPQGFYEQYF.

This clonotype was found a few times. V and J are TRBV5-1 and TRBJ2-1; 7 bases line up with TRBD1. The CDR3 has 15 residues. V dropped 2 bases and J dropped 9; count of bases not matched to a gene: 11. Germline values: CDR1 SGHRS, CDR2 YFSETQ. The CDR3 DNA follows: TGCGCCAGCAGCTTTTCAGGGAGAGGGGGCGGTGAGCAGTTCTTC. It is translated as CASSFSGRGGGEQFF.

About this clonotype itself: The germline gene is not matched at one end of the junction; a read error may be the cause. Written as DNA, the CDR3 is TGTGCCAGCAGCCCCCGAGGCCTCGGTACAGATACTCAGTATTTT. Translation: CASSPRGLGTDTQYF. The chain employs TRBV7-8 and TRBJ2-3; D unresolved. The CDR3 extends over 15 amino acids. Germline CDR1 reads SGHVS; CDR2 reads FQNEAQ.

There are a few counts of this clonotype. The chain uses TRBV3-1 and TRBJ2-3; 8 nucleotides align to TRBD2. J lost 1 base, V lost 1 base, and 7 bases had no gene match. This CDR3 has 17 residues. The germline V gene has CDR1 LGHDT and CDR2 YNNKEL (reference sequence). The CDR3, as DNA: TGTGCCAGCAGCCAAGCGTTACTAGCGGAGGGCACAGATACGCAGTATTTT. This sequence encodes CASSQALLAEGTDTQYF.

CDR3 in DNA: TGCGCCAGCAGCCGGCAAGGAGAGACCCAGTACTTC. Its translation is CASSRQGETQYF. The chain has TRBV5-1 and TRBJ2-5; D gene ambiguous. Germline lookup yields CDR1 SGHRS and CDR2 YFSETQ. V was cut by 4 bases and J by 4 bases, with 8 bases left in between. CDR3 length: 12 residues.

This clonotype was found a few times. CDR3 in DNA: TGTGCCAGCAGCCCAGGGTTTAGTGGCTATGGCTACACCTTC. It codes for CASSPGFSGYGYTF. This chain links TRBV3-1 with TRBJ1-2; maybe TRBD1 (5 bases). The CDR3 contains 14 residues. V gave up 4 bases and J gave up 4 bases, with 13 bases separating them. Germline loops: CDR1 LGHDT, CDR2 YNNKEL (reference sequence). Full variable domain (outside the CDR3, taken from reference TRBV3-1 and TRBJ1-2): DTAVSQTPKYLVTQMGNDKSIKCEQNLGHDTMYWYKQDSKKFLKIMFSYNNKELIINETVPNRFSPKSPDKAHLNLHINSLELGDSAVYFCASSPGFSGYGYTFGSGTRLTVV.

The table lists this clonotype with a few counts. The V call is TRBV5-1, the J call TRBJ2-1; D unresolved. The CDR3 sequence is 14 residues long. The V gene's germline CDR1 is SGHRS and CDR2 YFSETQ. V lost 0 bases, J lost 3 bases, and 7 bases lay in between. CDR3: CASSLAEHYNEQFF. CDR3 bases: TGCGCCAGCAGCTTGGCAGAACACTACAATGAGCAGTTCTTC. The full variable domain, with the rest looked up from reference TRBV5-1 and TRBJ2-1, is KAGVTQTPRYLIKTRGQQVTLSCSPISGHRSVSWYQQTPGQGLQFLFEYFSETQRNKGNFPGRFSGRQFSNSRSEMNVSTLELGDSALYLCASSLAEHYNEQFFGPGTRLTVL.

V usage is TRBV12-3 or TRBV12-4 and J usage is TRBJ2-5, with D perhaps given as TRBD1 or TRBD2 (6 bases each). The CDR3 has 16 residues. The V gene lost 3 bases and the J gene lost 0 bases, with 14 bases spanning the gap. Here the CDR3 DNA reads TGTGCCAGCAGTTTTAGGGGGGCGAGTAACCAAGAGACCCAGTACTTC. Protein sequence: CASSFRGASNQETQYF.

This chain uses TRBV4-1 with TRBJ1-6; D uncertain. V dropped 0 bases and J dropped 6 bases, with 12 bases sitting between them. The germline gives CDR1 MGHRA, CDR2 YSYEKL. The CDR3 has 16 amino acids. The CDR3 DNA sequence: TGCGCCAGCAGCCAAGATGGTGGGAACGGTAATTCACCCCTCCACTTT. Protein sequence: CASSQDGGNGNSPLHF.

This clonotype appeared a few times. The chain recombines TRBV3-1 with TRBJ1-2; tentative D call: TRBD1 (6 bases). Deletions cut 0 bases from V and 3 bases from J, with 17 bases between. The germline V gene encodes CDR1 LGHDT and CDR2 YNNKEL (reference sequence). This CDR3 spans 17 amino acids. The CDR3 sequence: CASSQDHQGWAHYGYTF. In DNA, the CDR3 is TGTGCCAGCAGCCAAGATCATCAGGGGTGGGCCCACTATGGCTACACCTTC.

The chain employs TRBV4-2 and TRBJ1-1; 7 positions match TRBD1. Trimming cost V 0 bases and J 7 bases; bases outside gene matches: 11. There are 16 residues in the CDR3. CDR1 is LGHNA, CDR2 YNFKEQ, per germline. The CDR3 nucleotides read TGTGCCAGCAGCCAAGAAAGCAGGGGGTTGGAGAATGAAGCTTTCTTT. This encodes CASSQESRGLENEAFF.